Each of the 6 T cell receptor beta chains below was sequenced from the same sample in a study of control samples from healthy donors and cancer patients. TCRdb's copy holds only in-frame clones and misses some; the assay was immunoSEQ multiplex PCR. The table has almost 85,000 clones, roughly 84% seen once; the top ten hold around a tenth. The sequenced material came from PBMCs. These receptor sequences come from a man aged 60 to 75 with head and neck cancer.

The CDR3 sequence: CASSYSRANTIYF. The CDR3 coding sequence is TGTGCCAGCAGTTACTCACGGGCAAACACCATATATTTT. The rearrangement joins TRBV6-5 to TRBJ1-3, with D hard to call. This CDR3 comprises 13 residues. The germline V gene encodes CDR1 MNHEY and CDR2 SVGAGI. Trimming took off 0 bases at V and 6 bases at J, with 6 bases between the two ends.

The rearrangement joins TRBV3-1 (or the pseudogene TRBV3-2) to TRBJ1-1; no clear D gene. Germline V gene data show CDR1 as LGHDT and CDR2 as YNNKEL (reference sequence). Trimming took 3 bases from V and 1 from J, leaving 9 bases between them. The CDR3 covers 14 residues. The CDR3 DNA reads as TGTGCCAGCAGCCAGGGTTACACGAACACTGAAGCTTTCTTT. Translated: CASSQGYTNTEAFF.

The chain uses TRBV9 and TRBJ1-3; no reliable D call. Trimming stripped 0 bases from V and 3 bases from J, with 13 bases between. CDR3 length: 16 amino acids. Germline V gene lookup returns CDR1 SGDLS and CDR2 YYNGEE. The CDR3 nucleotides are TGTGCCAGCAGCGTAGAACGCCTCTCTGATGGAAACACCATATATTTT. It specifies CASSVERLSDGNTIYF.

This chain joins TRBV6-5 and TRBJ2-1; 13 nucleotides line up with TRBD2. J gave up 12 bases and V 2 bases, and 7 bases lay outside the gene matches. This CDR3 region has 15 residues. CDR1 is MNHEY and CDR2 is SVGAGI in the germline V gene. The CDR3 DNA reads TGTGCCAGCAGTTACGTTGGGACTAGCGGGGTGTGGCAGTTCTTC. Translated, it gives CASSYVGTSGVWQFF.

The V and J genes are TRBV20-1 and TRBJ2-5, with no clear D. Germline V gene data show CDR1 as DFQATT and CDR2 as SNEGSKA (reference sequence). This CDR3 is built from 10 residues. V dropped 4 bases and J dropped 3 bases, with 3 bases sitting between them. As DNA, the CDR3 is TGCAGTGCTATAGAAGAGACCCAGTACTTC. Its protein is CSAIEETQYF.

V is TRBV19 and J is TRBJ2-3, with 7 bases identical to TRBD2. Germline CDR1 reads LNHDA; CDR2 reads SQIVND (reference sequence). Losses at the gene ends were 11 bases for V and 0 bases for J; bases not matched to a gene: 17. The CDR3 spans 17 residues. CDR3: CAVRRLGGGPSTDTQYF. The CDR3 region has the DNA TGTGCCGTAAGGAGATTGGGGGGAGGGCCTAGCACAGATACGCAGTATTTT.